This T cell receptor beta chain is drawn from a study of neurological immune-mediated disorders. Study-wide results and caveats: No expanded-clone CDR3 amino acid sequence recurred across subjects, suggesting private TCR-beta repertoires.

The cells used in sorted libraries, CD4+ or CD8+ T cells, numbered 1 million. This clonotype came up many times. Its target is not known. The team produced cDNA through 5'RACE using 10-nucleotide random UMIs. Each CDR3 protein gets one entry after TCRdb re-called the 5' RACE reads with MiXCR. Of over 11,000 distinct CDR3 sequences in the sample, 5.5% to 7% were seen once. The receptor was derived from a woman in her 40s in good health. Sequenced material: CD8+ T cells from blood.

The CDR3 region has the DNA TGCAGTGCTAGAGATCCAAGGGCCAGAACTTCTAACTATGGCTACACCTTC. It translates to CSARDPRARTSNYGYTF. The V gene is TRBV20-1, the J gene TRBJ1-2; D call uncertain. CDR1 is DFQATT, CDR2 SNEGSKA, per germline (reference sequence). The CDR3 covers 17 residues. V lost 0 bases and J lost 0, with 17 bases in between.